These 2 T cell receptor beta chains were sequenced from one sample in a study of graft-versus-host responses after intestinal transplantation. The repertoire was sequenced with immunoSEQ multiplex PCR; TCRdb's copy has only in-frame clones and lacks some. The sample records about 28,000 clones, roughly 80% being singletons. These receptors have no identified antigens. The source material was unstimulated CD8+ T cells sorted from spleen or lymph node cells, sampled before intestinal transplant. Receptor source: a human donor who received an intestinal transplant.

This CDR3 is CASSQDGPGGYADTQYF. The CDR3 DNA reads as TGCGCCAGCAGCCAAGATGGGCCCGGGGGGTACGCAGATACGCAGTATTTT. This rearrangement joins TRBV4-1 to TRBJ2-3; 7 bases are shared with TRBD2. Germline V gene lookup returns CDR1 MGHRA and CDR2 YSYEKL. This CDR3 is built from 17 residues. The J segment lost 4 bases and the V segment lost 0 bases, leaving 10 bases of the junction unmatched.

The gene calls are TRBV27 and TRBJ2-7; no firm D call. Germline lookup yields CDR1 MNHEY and CDR2 SMNVEV (reference sequence). V lost 3 bases, J lost 3 bases, and 9 bases lay in between. CDR3 size: 13 residues. The CDR3 DNA sequence: TGTGCCAGCAGTTTGAGTGTTAGCTACGAGCAGTACTTC. Protein: CASSLSVSYEQYF.